Below, 32 T cell receptor beta chains from the same sample are listed, as sequenced in a study of blood T cells in healthy people across ages. It was with a sample-barcoded 5' primer and a J-beta primer mix that a second PCR of about 6 to 12 cycles was run. TCRdb reprocessed the 5' RACE reads with MiXCR, giving one entry per CDR3 protein. The sample consists of some 1 million distinct CDR3 sequences, 40% to 45% of them appearing once. The material sequenced was blood. The receptor set was obtained from a woman aged 55-69 years in good health.

As DNA, the CDR3 is TGCAGTGCTAGTGGTCTAGCGGGAGACACCTCGCCCAATTACAATGAGCAGTTCTTC. Its protein is CSASGLAGDTSPNYNEQFF. This rearrangement joins TRBV20-1 to TRBJ2-1; 10 nucleotides agree with TRBD2. CDR3 size: 19 residues. The germline gives CDR1 DFQATT, CDR2 SNEGSKA (reference sequence). J lost 4 bases, V lost 3 bases, and 18 bases had no gene match.

A remark on this clonotype: The junction shows a germline mismatch at one end, possibly a read error. V and J are TRBV11-2 and TRBJ2-6; possible D gene TRBD1, 5 bases. Germline V gene lookup returns CDR1 SGHAT and CDR2 FQNNGV. The CDR3 length is 16 residues. CDR3 in amino acids: CASSSTVNDGANVPTF. As DNA, the CDR3 is TGTGCCAGCAGTTCTACAGTGAATGATGGGGCCAACGTCCCGACTTTC.

This clonotype appeared a single time. At one end, the junction sequence differs from germline, possibly due to a read error. The chain joins TRBV7-2 to TRBJ2-5; the D is unclear. The J call may be wrong; the DNA end is better matched by TRBJ2-7. Germline loops: CDR1 SGHTA, CDR2 FQGNSA. The CDR3 contains 15 residues. The CDR3 is CPSVIRSTGTYEQYF. In DNA, the CDR3 is TGTCCCAGCGTTATTAGGTCGACTGGAACCTACGAGCAGTACTTC.

This clonotype has only a few counts. V is TRBV12-3 or TRBV12-4 and J is TRBJ2-7; D is uncertain. This CDR3 contains 12 residues. V was pared by 3 bases and J by 6 bases, with 9 bases between. CDR3 nucleotides: TGTGCCAGCAGTTTGCCCCGTGGCGAGCAGTACTTC. Its protein is CASSLPRGEQYF.

This clonotype was recorded a few times. The V call is TRBV27, the J call TRBJ1-2, with D uncertain. CDR1 and CDR2 (germline): MNHEY, SMNVEV (reference sequence). Trimming stripped 0 bases from V and 1 base from J, with 6 bases between. CDR3 size: 14 residues. CDR3 bases: TGTGCCAGCAGTTTATCATCAATTAACTATGGCTACACCTTC. Encoded protein: CASSLSSINYGYTF.

This clonotype was found a few times. This chain joins TRBV20-1 and TRBJ1-1; weak D call: TRBD1 (6 bases). Germline V CDR1 and CDR2: DFQATT, SNEGSKA (reference sequence). This CDR3 has 14 residues. Deletions cut 3 bases from V and 2 bases from J, with 13 bases between. CDR3 nucleotide sequence: TGCAGTGCTAGCCGAGTAGGGGGTAACACTGAAGCTTTCTTT. Residues: CSASRVGGNTEAFF.

The genes are TRBV10-3 and TRBJ1-1; weak D call: TRBD1 (6 bases). In germline, CDR1 is ENHRY, CDR2 SYGVKD. This CDR3 spans 11 amino acids. V was cut by 8 bases and J by 6 bases, with 10 bases left in between. CDR3 DNA: TGTGCCATCCGCGGGGGGCCTGAAGCTTTCTTT. This codes for CAIRGGPEAFF.

The chain employs TRBV10-1 and TRBJ2-3; D may be TRBD1 or TRBD2 (5 bases each). V lost 5 bases, J lost 7 bases, and 19 bases lay in between. Germline assignment: CDR1 WNHNN and CDR2 SYGVQD (reference sequence). CDR3 length: 15 residues. The CDR3 nucleotides read TGCGCCAGCAGTTCCTCGGGGCAGGGAATGAATACGCAGTATTTT. As protein: CASSSSGQGMNTQYF.

This clonotype came up a few times. The rearrangement links TRBV7-9 to TRBJ2-6; D is undetermined. The CDR3 totals 16 residues. Trimming took 1 base from V and 0 from J, leaving 7 bases between them. CDR1 is SEHNR, CDR2 FQNEAQ, per germline (reference sequence). CDR3 DNA: TGTGCCAGCAGCTTAGGGTCGGCCTCTGGGGCCAACGTCCTGACTTTC. This encodes CASSLGSASGANVLTF.

The genes are TRBV9 and TRBJ2-7; weak D call: TRBD2 (7 bases). The CDR3 contains 15 residues. Germline V CDR1 and CDR2: SGDLS, YYNGEE. The V gene lost 5 bases and the J gene lost 6 bases, with 21 bases spanning the gap. CDR3 loop: CASSRGGSSPGEQYF. CDR3 in DNA: TGTGCCAGCAGTAGGGGGGGGAGTTCTCCCGGCGAGCAGTACTTC.

In its sample, this clonotype was seen once. The chain is built from TRBV7-6 and TRBJ2-1; D may be TRBD1 or TRBD2 (5 bases each). The end of the DNA is better explained by TRBJ2-7, so the J call may be wrong. The CDR3 is 16 amino acids. Germline V gene sequence: CDR1 SGHVS, CDR2 FNYEAQ. The CDR3 loop is CASSSSVGASYNGQYF. DNA for the CDR3: TGTGCCAGCAGCTCCTCTGTCGGGGCCTCCTACAATGGGCAGTACTTC.

The chain has TRBV2 and TRBJ2-7; no clear D. V dropped 6 bases and J dropped 7 bases, with 19 bases sitting between them. The germline V gene encodes CDR1 SNHLY and CDR2 FYNNEI. The CDR3 has 14 residues. The CDR3 reads CASSAALVLNEQYF. CDR3 bases: TGTGCCAGCAGCGCGGCGCTAGTGCTGAATGAGCAGTACTTC.

The chain carries TRBV18 and TRBJ1-6; a possible D gene is TRBD1 (6 bases). This CDR3 region has 15 residues. CDR1 KGHSH and CDR2 LQKENI come from the germline V gene. Trimming shortened V by 6 bases and J by 0 bases, and 9 bases separated the two germline ends. CDR3: CASSQGLSYNSPLHF. The CDR3 DNA reads as TGTGCCAGCTCGCAGGGGCTCTCCTATAATTCACCCCTCCACTTT. The variable domain in full, completed from reference TRBV18 and TRBJ1-6, reads NAGVMQNPRHLVRRRGQEARLRCSPMKGHSHVYWYRQLPEEGLKFMVYLQKENIIDESGMPKERFSAEFPKEGPSILRIQQVVRGDSAAYFCASSQGLSYNSPLHFGNGTRLTVT.

The chain is built from TRBV29-1 and TRBJ2-1, with TRBD2 matching 11 bases. CDR1 is SQVTM, CDR2 ANQGSEA, per germline. There are 14 residues in the CDR3. V was clipped by 7 bases and J by 5 bases; unmatched bases: 7. CDR3 region: CSAGRLAGNNEQFF. Written as DNA, the CDR3 is TGCAGCGCTGGGAGACTAGCGGGGAACAATGAGCAGTTCTTC.

This chain joins TRBV28 and TRBJ1-2; TRBD1 matches 7 bases. This CDR3 spans 15 amino acids. Looked up from germline, CDR1 is MDHEN and CDR2 is SYDVKM. The J segment lost 6 bases and the V segment lost 5 bases, leaving 12 bases of the junction unmatched. Here the CDR3 DNA reads TGTGCCAGCAGTGCTATATTCCGGGACAGCGATGGCTACACCTTC. It specifies CASSAIFRDSDGYTF.

The chain couples TRBV7-9 to TRBJ1-5; D is uncertain. V was pared by 2 bases and J by 0 bases, with 5 bases between. The CDR3 contains 14 residues. The germline V gene encodes CDR1 SEHNR and CDR2 FQNEAQ (reference sequence). CDR3 coding DNA: TGTGCCAGCAGCTTACTGAGTAGCAATCAGCCCCAGCATTTT. Protein product: CASSLLSSNQPQHF. Complete variable domain (other parts from reference TRBV7-9 and TRBJ1-5): DTGVSQNPRHKITKRGQNVTFRCDPISEHNRLYWYRQTLGQGPEFLTYFQNEAQLEKSRLLSDRFSAERPKGSFSTLEIQRTEQGDSAMYLCASSLLSSNQPQHFGDGTRLSIL.

A note on this clonotype: Relative to the germline gene, one junction end is altered; a read error may explain this. The chain links TRBV28 to TRBJ2-3; TRBD2 matches at 13 bases. Germline V gives CDR1 MDHEN, CDR2 SYDVKM. The CDR3 runs to 14 residues. The CDR3 protein is CAGSKLAGGPQGYF. For the CDR3, the DNA is TGTGCCGGCAGCAAACTAGCGGGAGGGCCTCAGGGGTATTTT.

This chain connects TRBV7-6 to TRBJ2-5; 9 bases match TRBD2. The CDR3 contains 16 residues. The germline V gene encodes CDR1 SGHVS and CDR2 FNYEAQ. V lost 1 base and J lost 11; bases outside the gene matches: 14. CDR3 sequence reads: CASSLGAGTSRNEQYF. CDR3 DNA sequence: TGTGCCAGCAGCTTAGGGGCCGGGACTAGCAGGAATGAGCAGTACTTC.

The rearrangement links TRBV7-9 to TRBJ2-1; D is unclear. There are 10 residues in the CDR3. Germline lookup yields CDR1 SEHNR and CDR2 FQNEAQ (reference sequence). V was clipped by 5 bases and J by 12 bases, with 8 bases between them. The CDR3 coding sequence is TGTGCCAGCAGCCCCTATGGGCAGTTCTTC. Its translation is CASSPYGQFF.

The chain joins TRBV7-9 to TRBJ2-5; D gene ambiguous. V dropped 5 bases and J dropped 4 bases, with 14 bases sitting between them. The CDR3 has 14 residues. The germline CDR1 and CDR2 sequences are SEHNR and FQNEAQ (reference sequence). CDR3 amino acids: CASSPWTGGETQYF. The CDR3, as DNA: TGTGCCAGCAGCCCATGGACCGGCGGAGAGACCCAGTACTTC. The complete variable domain, with remaining parts taken from reference TRBV7-9 and TRBJ2-5, reads DTGVSQNPRHKITKRGQNVTFRCDPISEHNRLYWYRQTLGQGPEFLTYFQNEAQLEKSRLLSDRFSAERPKGSFSTLEIQRTEQGDSAMYLCASSPWTGGETQYFGPGTRLLVL.

The table lists this clonotype with a few counts. The chain links TRBV28 to TRBJ2-5; D uncertain. Germline V CDR1 and CDR2: MDHEN, SYDVKM. V was pared by 0 bases and J by 0 bases, with 8 bases between. The CDR3 runs 15 residues. The CDR3 sequence: CASSLWQVDQETQYF. CDR3 sequence (DNA): TGTGCCAGCAGTTTATGGCAGGTAGACCAAGAGACCCAGTACTTC.

DNA for the CDR3: TGTGCCAGCAGGCTCGGACTAGCGGACACCGGGGAGCTGTTTTTT. It encodes CASRLGLADTGELFF. The genes are TRBV3-1 and TRBJ2-2; 10 bases line up with TRBD2. The CDR3 has 15 amino acids. With 6 bases clipped from V and 3 bases from J, the junction kept 4 bases outside the gene matches. Germline V gives CDR1 LGHDT, CDR2 YNNKEL (reference sequence).

The rearrangement uses TRBV10-3 and TRBJ2-1; 9 bases line up with TRBD1. J gave up 9 bases and V 5 bases, and 8 bases lay outside the gene matches. CDR1 ENHRY and CDR2 SYGVKD come from the germline V gene. The CDR3 sequence is 14 residues long. This CDR3 reads CAISSRDRVAEQFF. CDR3 nucleotides: TGTGCCATCAGTAGCCGGGACAGGGTAGCTGAGCAGTTCTTC.

V is TRBV20-1 and J is TRBJ2-1, with 10 bases lining up with TRBD1. The CDR3 covers 16 residues. Germline lookup yields CDR1 DFQATT and CDR2 SNEGSKA (reference sequence). Trimming cost V 4 bases and J 10 bases; bases outside gene matches: 16. The CDR3 here is CSATGTGALFNYEQFF. DNA of the CDR3: TGCAGTGCTACCGGGACAGGGGCCCTCTTTAACTACGAGCAGTTCTTC.

On this clonotype itself: A much larger clone lies one base from this, so it may be a read error. V is TRBV7-2 and J is TRBJ2-1; D call uncertain. The length of the CDR3 is 14 residues. The germline gives CDR1 SGHTA, CDR2 FQGNSA. The CDR3 DNA is TGTGCCAACAGCGTATCGACTCAGTCGAATGAGCAGTTCTTC. Translation gives CANSVSTQSNEQFF.

This clonotype came up once. The V gene is TRBV27, the J gene TRBJ1-5, with D possibly TRBD1 on 6 matching bases. The V gene lost 1 base and the J gene lost 2 bases, with 15 bases spanning the gap. Germline CDR1 and CDR2: MNHEY and SMNVEV (reference sequence). This CDR3 contains 17 residues. DNA of the CDR3: TGTGCCAGCAGTTTATATGGAGGGGGAGGGGGCAATCAGCCCCAGCATTTT. Protein sequence: CASSLYGGGGGNQPQHF.

V and J are TRBV4-2 and TRBJ2-7; maybe TRBD2 (6 bases). This CDR3 comprises 15 residues. V lost 4 bases to trimming and J lost 4 bases, with 17 bases between them. CDR1 is LGHNA and CDR2 is YNFKEQ in the germline V gene. DNA for the CDR3: TGTGCCAGCAGCCCAGAGGACGGGAGTGCGTACGAGCAGTACTTC. It encodes CASSPEDGSAYEQYF.

Here the CDR3 DNA reads TGTGCCAGCCACAAGGCAGGGAACGGGACCCAGTACTTC. Translated: CASHKAGNGTQYF. The J gene is TRBJ2-5, the V gene TRBV12-3 or TRBV12-4; D is possibly TRBD1 (5 bases). The CDR3 loop spans 13 amino acids. With 8 bases removed from V and 7 bases from J, the gap between germline ends came to 17 bases.

With respect to this clonotype: A much larger clone differs from this one at a single base, so this may be a read error. The rearrangement uses TRBV7-8 and TRBJ2-7; 13 bases align to TRBD2. Looked up from germline, CDR1 is SGHVS and CDR2 is FQNEAQ. This CDR3 region has 21 residues. V lost 3 bases to trimming and J lost 7 bases; unmatched junction nucleotides: 24. The CDR3 nucleotides are TGTGCCAGCAGCTTCCTCCGACTAACTAGCGGGAGGGCCCGCGTCTCCAATGAGCAGTACTTC. Encoded protein: CASSFLRLTSGRARVSNEQYF.

The CDR3 bases are TGTGCCAGCAGAGAGACAGGGACGGACCTGGGCTACACCTTC. Its protein product is CASRETGTDLGYTF. This chain connects TRBV2 to TRBJ1-2, with 7 bases matching TRBD1. The CDR3 runs 14 residues. V was pared by 6 bases and J by 8 bases, with 12 bases of the junction left unmatched. Germline V gene lookup returns CDR1 SNHLY and CDR2 FYNNEI.

This clonotype was observed once. This rearrangement joins TRBV10-3 to TRBJ2-1, with 7 bases fitting TRBD1. The V gene's germline CDR1 is ENHRY and CDR2 SYGVKD. The CDR3 contains 16 residues. Trimming took 9 bases from V and 6 from J; bases not matched to a gene: 17. This CDR3 reads CAITQDRTGASNEQFF. The CDR3 region has the DNA TGTGCCATTACCCAGGACAGGACTGGGGCTAGCAATGAGCAGTTCTTC.

The V and J genes are TRBV7-9 and TRBJ1-6, with 10 nucleotides matching TRBD1. The CDR3 contains 15 residues. Germline CDR1 reads SEHNR; CDR2 reads FQNEAQ (reference sequence). V was pared by 5 bases and J by 14 bases, with 12 bases of the junction left unmatched. The CDR3, as DNA: TGTGCCAGCAGCGACGGGACAGGGGCCCCCTCCACCCTCCACTTT. This codes for CASSDGTGAPSTLHF.